The 30 T cell receptor beta chains presented below share a single source sample, sequenced in a study of T cells in Graves' hyperthyroidism and ophthalmopathy. The TCR beta CDR3 regions underwent amplification using RNA transcripts as the source. HTBI primers drove first-round RT-PCR of the TCR CDR3. In TCRdb, the multiplex PCR reads were re-called with MiXCR into one record per CDR3 protein. This sample carries some 720,000 distinct CDR3 sequences, 16% of them seen once, and the ten largest clones take approximately 8.4%. The sequencing sample was made of blood. These receptors were taken from a man between 18 and 35 years old with Graves' hyperthyroidism.

This clonotype was seen at least ten times. The chain links TRBV28 to TRBJ1-1, with unresolved D. The germline V gene encodes CDR1 MDHEN and CDR2 SYDVKM. Between the trimmed V and J ends, which lost 3 bases and 0 bases, there was a span of 8 bases. CDR3 length equals 14 residues. The DNA for the CDR3 is TGTGCCAGCAGTTTTGGGGTCATGAACACTGAAGCTTTCTTT. This codes for CASSFGVMNTEAFF. Looking up the rest from reference TRBV28 and TRBJ1-1 gives the full variable domain: DVKVTQSSRYLVKRTGEKVFLECVQDMDHENMFWYRQDPGLGLRLIYFSYDVKMKEKGDIPEGYSVSREKKERFSLILESASTNQTSMYLCASSFGVMNTEAFFGQGTRLTVV.

This clonotype came up a few times. The chain carries TRBV30 and TRBJ2-7; weak D call: TRBD1 (6 bases). Per the germline V gene, CDR1 is GTSNPN and CDR2 is SVGIG (reference sequence). V lost 4 bases and J 5 bases, leaving 15 bases between the germline ends. The CDR3 runs to 13 residues. The CDR3 DNA sequence: TGTGCCTGGAATCGTGGGGGCCGCGACGAGCAGTACTTC. Amino acids: CAWNRGGRDEQYF.

This chain links TRBV30 with TRBJ2-7; TRBD2 matches at 11 bases. The CDR3 contains 14 residues. With V trimmed by 3 bases and J by 2 bases, 3 bases remained unmatched. Germline V gene data show CDR1 as GTSNPN and CDR2 as SVGIG (reference sequence). CDR3 region: CAWSASGGPYEQYF. The CDR3 nucleotides read TGTGCCTGGAGCGCTAGCGGGGGGCCCTACGAGCAGTACTTC.

This clonotype was detected a few times. The chain has TRBV6-1 and TRBJ2-1; D uncertain. The CDR3 covers 14 residues. V dropped 3 bases and J dropped 9 bases, with 15 bases sitting between them. CDR1 is MNHNS and CDR2 is SASEGT in the germline V gene. The CDR3 DNA reads as TGTGCCAGCAGTGACTCGATCGGTGGGTCTGAGCAGTTCTTC. Protein product: CASSDSIGGSEQFF.

The chain joins TRBV3-1 to TRBJ2-7, with a possible D match to TRBD1 (6 bases). Trimming shortened V by 3 bases and J by 2 bases, and 11 bases separated the two germline ends. Per the germline V gene, CDR1 is LGHDT and CDR2 is YNNKEL (reference sequence). CDR3 length equals 14 residues. CDR3 DNA: TGTGCCAGCAGCCATACAGACAGGACCTACGAGCAGTACTTC. Translating it yields CASSHTDRTYEQYF.

This clonotype was recorded many times. The V and J genes are TRBV30 and TRBJ2-7, with 7 bases aligning to TRBD2. The CDR3 spans 13 residues. V was clipped by 8 bases and J by 0 bases; unmatched bases: 7. Germline V gene data show CDR1 as GTSNPN and CDR2 as SVGIG (reference sequence). CDR3 sequence: CAGSGTNSYEQYF. The CDR3 DNA follows: TGTGCCGGTTCCGGGACTAACTCCTACGAGCAGTACTTC. Full variable domain (outside the CDR3, taken from reference TRBV30 and TRBJ2-7): SQTIHQWPATLVQPVGSPLSLECTVEGTSNPNLYWYRQAAGRGLQLLFYSVGIGQISSEVPQNLSASRPQDRQFILSSKKLLLSDSGFYLCAGSGTNSYEQYFGPGTRLTVT.

The chain joins TRBV6-5 to TRBJ1-5, with D possibly being TRBD1 (6 bases). There are 14 residues in the CDR3. CDR1 is MNHEY, CDR2 SVGAGI, per germline. V shed 2 bases and J shed 9 bases, with 14 bases lying between them. The CDR3 DNA is TGTGCCAGCAGTTACGGGGGGGGGGGCCGGCCCCAGCATTTT. Translation gives CASSYGGGGRPQHF.

Many counts were recorded for this clonotype. Here the CDR3 reads CASSYPPTGNTEAFF. The CDR3 coding sequence is TGTGCCAGCAGTTACCCCCCGACGGGGAACACTGAAGCTTTCTTT. The V call is TRBV6-2 or TRBV6-3, the J call TRBJ1-1, with D uncertain. Trimming left V 2 bases short and J 1 base short, with 11 bases between. This CDR3 contains 15 residues. Germline V gene data show CDR1 as MNHEY and CDR2 as SVGEGT.

The chain joins TRBV24-1 to TRBJ2-1, with 7 positions matching TRBD2. The V segment lost 3 bases and the J segment 5 bases; nucleotides outside the gene matches: 9. Germline V gene data show CDR1 as KGHDR and CDR2 as SFDVKD. There are 16 residues in the CDR3. CDR3 in DNA: TGTGCCACCAGTGATATCGATGGGGGAGGGAACAATGAGCAGTTCTTC. It encodes CATSDIDGGGNNEQFF.

As regards this clonotype: No conserved phenylalanine or tryptophan ends this CDR3, so it is likely a read error. This chain connects TRBV27 to TRBJ2-1, with D unclear. Trimming pared 6 bases from V and 4 bases from J, leaving 4 bases between. The CDR3 spans 11 residues. Germline loops: CDR1 MNHEY, CDR2 SMNVEV (reference sequence). This chain's CDR3 is CASREYNEQFL. The CDR3 DNA reads TGTGCCAGCAGAGAGTACAATGAGCAGTTCCTC.

V gene TRBV6-2 or TRBV6-3 combines with J gene TRBJ2-5, with TRBD2 matching 14 bases. Germline values: CDR1 MNHEY, CDR2 SVGEGT. The ends lost 4 bases at V and 2 bases at J; junction bases unmatched: 6. This CDR3 is built from 17 residues. The CDR3 DNA follows: TGTGCCAGCAGTTCCCTTGGGACTAGCGGGAGTCAAGAGACCCAGTACTTC. Translating it yields CASSSLGTSGSQETQYF.

The rearrangement uses TRBV5-6 and TRBJ1-1; D is unclear. Trimming stripped 0 bases from V and 1 base from J, with 10 bases between. In germline, CDR1 is SGHDT, CDR2 YYEEEE. This CDR3 is built from 15 residues. Written as DNA, the CDR3 is TGTGCCAGCAGCTTGGATGGCCTGGCGAACACTGAAGCTTTCTTT. Translation: CASSLDGLANTEAFF.

This clonotype was found many times. This chain connects TRBV20-1 to TRBJ2-5; 12 nucleotides agree with TRBD2. V gave up 3 bases and J gave up 11 bases; unmatched junction bases: 13. The germline V gene encodes CDR1 DFQATT and CDR2 SNEGSKA (reference sequence). CDR3 size: 15 residues. The CDR3: CSASKNPTSGGAQYF. CDR3 nucleotides: TGCAGTGCTAGCAAAAACCCGACTAGCGGGGGAGCTCAGTACTTC.

This clonotype was seen at least ten times. This CDR3 reads CASTSTGGTDTQYF. The CDR3 bases are TGTGCCAGCACCTCGACGGGGGGAACAGATACGCAGTATTTT. V usage is TRBV5-6 and J usage is TRBJ2-3; the match to TRBD2 covers 7 bases. Germline V lookup: CDR1 SGHDT, CDR2 YYEEEE. This CDR3 has 14 amino acids. With 6 bases clipped from V and 3 bases from J, the junction kept 7 bases outside the gene matches. Based on the CDR3 plus reference TRBV5-6 and TRBJ2-3, the full variable domain is DAGVTQSPTHLIKTRGQQVTLRCSPKSGHDTVSWYQQALGQGPQFIFQYYEEEERQRGNFPDRFSGHQFPNYSSELNVNALLLGDSALYLCASTSTGGTDTQYFGPGTRLTVL.

The chain joins TRBV12-3 or TRBV12-4 to TRBJ1-2; D remains unclear. The CDR3 is 14 amino acids. The ends were cut back, 5 bases at V and 5 bases at J, with 15 bases in the middle. The CDR3 DNA is TGTGCCAGCAGTCCCGACGGACCATATTATGGCTACACCTTC. Protein product: CASSPDGPYYGYTF.

This clonotype was seen repeatedly, ten times or more. The chain couples TRBV2 to TRBJ2-7; D is possibly TRBD1 (5 bases). Per the germline V gene, CDR1 is SNHLY and CDR2 is FYNNEI. The CDR3 extends over 11 amino acids. Trimming cost V 7 bases and J 4 bases, with 8 bases left between them. The CDR3 DNA sequence: TGTGCCAGCACCGACAGATACGAGCAGTACTTC. Translation gives CASTDRYEQYF.

This clonotype was observed at least ten times. The genes are TRBV29-1 and TRBJ2-1; 8 bases match TRBD2. This CDR3 region has 15 residues. Germline-derived CDR1 and CDR2 are SQVTM and ANQGSEA. V gave up 1 base and J gave up 5 bases; unmatched junction bases: 7. The CDR3 reads CSVEGGAGGNNEQFF. The DNA for the CDR3 is TGCAGCGTTGAAGGGGGGGCGGGAGGTAACAATGAGCAGTTCTTC.

Only a few counts were recorded for this clonotype. The chain links TRBV18 to TRBJ1-4, with unresolved D. V was clipped by 4 bases and J by 3 bases, with 6 bases between them. CDR3 length: 13 residues. Germline V gives CDR1 KGHSH, CDR2 LQKENI. The CDR3 sequence: CASSRAANEKLFF. In nucleotides, the CDR3 is TGTGCCAGCTCACGGGCAGCTAATGAAAAACTGTTTTTT.

A word on this clonotype: One base away lies a much larger clone, so this may be a sequencing read error. The chain couples TRBV12-3 or TRBV12-4 to TRBJ1-2, with 7 bases lining up with TRBD1. The trim removed 5 bases at V and 2 bases at J, leaving 23 bases unmatched. This CDR3 region has 20 residues. This chain's CDR3 is CASSPWEGRQGRQSNYGYTF. DNA of the CDR3: TGTGCCAGCAGTCCGTGGGAAGGGCGACAGGGAAGGCAGTCGAACTATGGCTACACCTTC.

The chain uses TRBV30 and TRBJ1-5; no clear D gene. From germline, CDR1 is GTSNPN and CDR2 SVGIG (reference sequence). V was trimmed by 0 bases and J by 4 bases, leaving 10 bases between them. This CDR3 comprises 14 residues. CDR3: CAWSVPGYNQPQHF. The CDR3 nucleotides are TGTGCCTGGAGTGTACCGGGGTATAATCAGCCCCAGCATTTT.

This clonotype was recorded a few times. This sequence joins TRBV19 and TRBJ1-1; 7 bases align to TRBD1. Germline V CDR1 and CDR2: LNHDA, SQIVND (reference sequence). The CDR3 extends over 13 amino acids. V lost 9 bases, J lost 3 bases, and 7 bases stayed unmatched. The CDR3 spells CASQEDRDTEAFF. The CDR3 bases are TGTGCCAGCCAGGAAGACAGGGACACTGAAGCTTTCTTT.

Turning to this clonotype: A clone one base away is much larger, so this may be a read error. The chain is built from TRBV20-1 and TRBJ2-7; TRBD1 matches 7 bases. The DNA end is a closer match to TRBJ2-1, so the J assignment may be wrong. Germline V gives CDR1 DFQATT, CDR2 SNEGSKA (reference sequence). The CDR3 sequence is 12 residues long. The CDR3 DNA follows: TGCAGTGCTAGGGGACAGTTCTACGAGCAGTTCTTC. Encoded protein: CSARGQFYEQFF.

The chain combines TRBV25-1 with TRBJ1-3, with D maybe TRBD1 (6 bases). Per the germline V gene, CDR1 is MGHDK and CDR2 is SYGVNS. Trimming removed 4 bases at V and 4 bases at J, with 23 bases between. The CDR3 extends over 18 amino acids. Here the CDR3 reads CASSGVTGGRFGGNTIYF. The CDR3 DNA reads TGTGCCAGCAGTGGCGTGACGGGGGGGCGCTTTGGCGGAAACACCATATATTTT.

This clonotype turned up a few times. The J gene is TRBJ1-3, the V gene TRBV10-3, with D possibly TRBD1 on 5 matching bases. CDR1 is ENHRY and CDR2 is SYGVKD in the germline V gene. The CDR3 consists of 16 residues. V was clipped by 0 bases and J by 2 bases, with 11 bases between them. CDR3 protein: CAISESTTGAGNTIYF. The DNA for the CDR3 is TGTGCCATCAGTGAGTCGACGACGGGGGCTGGAAACACCATATATTTT.

This clonotype was recorded at least ten times. V usage is TRBV5-5 and J usage is TRBJ2-1; 12 bases match TRBD1. J was trimmed by 5 bases and V by 0 bases; bases with no gene match: 9. The CDR3 runs to 18 residues. CDR1 is SGHKS, CDR2 YYEKEE, per germline (reference sequence). The CDR3, as DNA: TGTGCCAGCAGCTTGGAGGTGCCGGGACAGGGGGCGGACAATGAGCAGTTCTTC. Protein product: CASSLEVPGQGADNEQFF.

This clonotype occurred many times. The genes are TRBV6-1 and TRBJ2-7; D is perhaps TRBD1 (6 bases). Trimming removed 6 bases from V and 3 bases from J, with 18 bases in between. The length of the CDR3 is 15 residues. Germline CDR1 is MNHNS and CDR2 is SASEGT. The DNA of the CDR3 is TGTGCCAGCAGCCCCCAATGGGGGCAAGTCTACGAGCAGTACTTC. As protein: CASSPQWGQVYEQYF.

The gene calls are TRBV20-1 and TRBJ2-1, with 7 bases that match TRBD2. The CDR3 sequence is 14 residues long. Looked up from germline, CDR1 is DFQATT and CDR2 is SNEGSKA (reference sequence). With V trimmed by 3 bases and J by 7 bases, 9 bases remained unmatched. The CDR3 loop reads CSARGDYLGNEQFF. CDR3 in DNA: TGCAGTGCTAGGGGGGACTACCTGGGAAATGAGCAGTTCTTC.

This chain joins TRBV11-2 and TRBJ1-4, with 7 bases fitting TRBD1. The germline CDR1 and CDR2 sequences are SGHAT and FQNNGV. With 2 bases clipped from V and 4 bases from J, the junction kept 4 bases outside the gene matches. The CDR3 is 15 residues long. The CDR3 DNA reads as TGTGCCAGCAGCTTACTGACAGGGTATAATGAAAAACTGTTTTTT. Translating gives CASSLLTGYNEKLFF.

The V gene is TRBV29-1, the J gene TRBJ2-1; D call uncertain. Germline V gene sequence: CDR1 SQVTM, CDR2 ANQGSEA. Trimming left V 5 bases short and J 9 bases short, with 14 bases between. This CDR3 spans 12 amino acids. CDR3 region: CSVKSGGFEQFF. As DNA, the CDR3 is TGCAGCGTTAAAAGTGGTGGGTTTGAGCAGTTCTTC.

Written as DNA, the CDR3 is TGTGCCAGCAGCGTAGGAAAAGGGGCGAATGGCTACACCTTC. This sequence encodes CASSVGKGANGYTF. J is TRBJ1-2 and V is TRBV9; D perhaps matches TRBD1 (5 bases). The CDR3 spans 14 residues. Between the trimmed V and J ends, which lost 0 bases and 6 bases, there was a span of 12 bases. Germline V CDR1 and CDR2: SGDLS, YYNGEE.